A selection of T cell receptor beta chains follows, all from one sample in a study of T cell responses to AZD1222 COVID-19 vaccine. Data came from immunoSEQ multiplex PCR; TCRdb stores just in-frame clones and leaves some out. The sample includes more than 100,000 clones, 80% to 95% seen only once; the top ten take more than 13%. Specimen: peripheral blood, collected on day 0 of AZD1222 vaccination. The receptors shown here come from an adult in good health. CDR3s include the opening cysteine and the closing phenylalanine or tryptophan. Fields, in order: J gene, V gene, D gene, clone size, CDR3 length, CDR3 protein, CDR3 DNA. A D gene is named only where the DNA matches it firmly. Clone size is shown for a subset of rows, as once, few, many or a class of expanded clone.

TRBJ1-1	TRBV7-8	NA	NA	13	CASTIPLPTEAFF	TGTGCCAGCACTATCCCTCTCCCCACTGAAGCTTTCTTT
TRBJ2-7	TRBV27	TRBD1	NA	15	CASSYLGDRYYEQYF	TGTGCCAGCAGTTACCTCGGGGACAGATACTACGAGCAGTACTTC
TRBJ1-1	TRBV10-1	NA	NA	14	CASSDGAGRTEAFF	TGCGCCAGCAGTGATGGGGCAGGGCGGACTGAAGCTTTCTTT
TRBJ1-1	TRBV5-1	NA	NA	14	CASTLSGLNTEAFF	TGCGCCAGCACCCTCTCGGGGTTGAACACTGAAGCTTTCTTT
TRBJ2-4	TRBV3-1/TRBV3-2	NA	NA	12	CASSQGLGIQYF	TGTGCCAGCAGCCAGGGGTTGGGCATTCAGTACTTC
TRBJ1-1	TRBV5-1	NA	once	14	CASSPGATNTEAFF	TGCGCCAGCAGCCCAGGGGCTACGAACACTGAAGCTTTCTTT
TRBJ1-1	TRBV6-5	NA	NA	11	CASSYGSEAFF	TGTGCCAGCAGTTACGGCAGTGAAGCTTTCTTT
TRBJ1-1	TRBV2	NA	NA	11	CASNRWTEAFF	TGTGCCAGCAACCGGTGGACTGAAGCTTTCTTT
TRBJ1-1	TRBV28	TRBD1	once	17	CASSPPIPLTGGFEAFF	TGTGCCAGCAGTCCCCCAATCCCTCTTACAGGGGGCTTTGAAGCTTTCTTT
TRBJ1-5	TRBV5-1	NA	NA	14	CASSFVGGDQPQHF	TGCGCCAGCAGCTTTGTGGGGGGGGATCAGCCCCAGCATTTT
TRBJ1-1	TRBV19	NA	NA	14	CASSIHREGTEAFF	TGTGCCAGTAGTATCCACAGGGAGGGCACTGAAGCTTTCTTT
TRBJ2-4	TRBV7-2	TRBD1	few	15	CASSIGQGKMSIQYF	TGTGCCAGCAGCATCGGACAGGGGAAGATGAGCATTCAGTACTTC
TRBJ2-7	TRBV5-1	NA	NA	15	CASSLEAGSTYEQYF	TGCGCCAGCAGCTTGGAGGCGGGGTCAACGTACGAGCAGTACTTC
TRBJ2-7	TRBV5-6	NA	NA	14	CASSTPGTSYEQYF	TGTGCCAGCAGCACTCCCGGGACATCCTACGAGCAGTACTTC
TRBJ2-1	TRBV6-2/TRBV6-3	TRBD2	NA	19	CASSTPRLAGGPEANEQFF	TGTGCCAGCAGTACTCCGAGGTTAGCGGGGGGGCCCGAGGCCAATGAGCAGTTCTTC
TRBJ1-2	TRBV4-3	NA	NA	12	CASSQLMGPYTF	TGCGCCAGCAGCCAGTTAATGGGTCCCTACACCTTC
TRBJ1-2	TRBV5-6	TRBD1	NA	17	CASSLGSGGTTVYGYTF	TGTGCCAGCAGCTTGGGTTCAGGGGGGACTACCGTCTATGGCTACACCTTC
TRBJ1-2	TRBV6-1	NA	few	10	CASSERGYTF	TGTGCCAGCAGTGAACGTGGCTACACCTTC
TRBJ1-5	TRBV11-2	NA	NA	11	CASSLDQPQHF	TGTGCCAGCAGCTTAGACCAGCCCCAGCATTTT
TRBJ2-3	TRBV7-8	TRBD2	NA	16	CASSPGLAVFTDTQYF	TGTGCCAGCAGCCCTGGACTAGCGGTCTTCACAGATACGCAGTATTTT
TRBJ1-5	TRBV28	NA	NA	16	CASSFWAGVSNQPQHF	TGTGCCAGCAGTTTCTGGGCAGGGGTAAGCAATCAGCCCCAGCATTTT
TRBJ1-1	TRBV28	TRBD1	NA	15	CASSLEGQGSTEAFF	TGTGCCAGCAGTTTAGAGGGACAGGGAAGCACTGAAGCTTTCTTT